The 18 T cell receptor beta chains below all came from one sample that was sequenced in a study of T cells in localized non-small cell lung cancer. The table came from immunoSEQ multiplex PCR; TCRdb's copy has only in-frame clones and leaves some out. The sample lists tens of thousands of clones; roughly 90% were seen once. The sample in question was peripheral blood, obtained before any cancer treatment. These receptors all stem from a man aged 35-75 years with stage I squamous cell lung carcinoma.

The chain recombines TRBV21-1 with TRBJ1-5; the tabulated D call, TRBD1, remains unverified against the DNA. TRBV21-1 is recorded as a pseudogene. The CDR3 has 21 residues. This CDR3 is CASSKWEEGTGRLNSNQPQHF. The CDR3 DNA reads as TGTGCCAGCAGCAAATGGGAAGAGGGGACAGGCCGACTGAATAGCAATCAGCCCCAGCATTTT.

The J gene is TRBJ1-5, the V gene TRBV5-5; D not resolved. V was clipped by 5 bases and J by 2 bases, with 8 bases between them. CDR3 length: 13 residues. Germline loops: CDR1 SGHKS, CDR2 YYEKEE (reference sequence). In DNA form, the CDR3 reads TGTGCCAGCAGGAAGGGCGGCAATCAGCCCCAGCATTTT. It is translated as CASRKGGNQPQHF.

This chain connects TRBV7-2 to TRBJ2-2; perhaps TRBD2 as D (5 bases). Trimming shortened V by 1 base and J by 4 bases, and 13 bases separated the two germline ends. CDR3 length equals 16 residues. Germline CDR1 reads SGHTA; CDR2 reads FQGNSA. Here the CDR3 DNA reads TGTGCCAGCAGCTTAGGAGACTACCTGGGCACCGGGGAGCTGTTTTTT. This sequence encodes CASSLGDYLGTGELFF. The full variable domain, with the rest looked up from reference TRBV7-2 and TRBJ2-2, is GAGVSQSPSNKVTEKGKDVELRCDPISGHTALYWYRQSLGQGLEFLIYFQGNSAPDKSGLPSDRFSAERTGGSVSTLTIQRTQQEDSAVYLCASSLGDYLGTGELFFGEGSRLTVL.

The gene calls are TRBV6-5 and TRBJ1-2; D perhaps matches TRBD1 (6 bases). The CDR3 sequence is 13 residues long. V lost 6 bases, J lost 2 bases, and 10 bases lay in between. Germline V lookup: CDR1 MNHEY, CDR2 SVGAGI. As DNA, the CDR3 is TGTGCCAGCAGCCTCACAGGGAACTATGGCTACACCTTC. Translation: CASSLTGNYGYTF.

The CDR3 here is CASSFESNEKLFF. CDR3 nucleotide sequence: TGTGCCAGCAGTTTTGAGTCTAATGAAAAACTGTTTTTT. This chain links TRBV27 with TRBJ1-4; D unclear. This CDR3 spans 13 amino acids. V lost 3 bases and J lost 3, with 5 bases in between. Germline V lookup: CDR1 MNHEY, CDR2 SMNVEV (reference sequence).

This clone was seen a handful of times. This rearrangement joins TRBV5-4 to TRBJ2-5, with 7 bases fitting TRBD1. V was clipped by 4 bases and J by 4 bases; unmatched bases: 7. The CDR3 totals 14 residues. Germline V gene data show CDR1 as SGHNT and CDR2 as YYREEE (reference sequence). CDR3 sequence: CASSRQGRGETQYF. The CDR3 DNA reads as TGTGCCAGCAGCCGACAGGGTAGGGGAGAGACCCAGTACTTC.

This chain joins TRBV9 and TRBJ2-2; D is perhaps TRBD1 (6 bases). Trimming took off 3 bases at V and 1 base at J, with 10 bases between the two ends. The CDR3 has 15 residues. Germline loops: CDR1 SGDLS, CDR2 YYNGEE. CDR3 protein: CASSAPRGNTGELFF. In DNA form, the CDR3 reads TGTGCCAGCAGCGCGCCCAGGGGGAACACCGGGGAGCTGTTTTTT.

The genes are TRBV5-1 and TRBJ2-2, with D tentatively TRBD1 or TRBD2 (5 bases each). CDR1 is SGHRS and CDR2 is YFSETQ in the germline V gene. V was pared by 0 bases and J by 1 base, with 13 bases between. CDR3 length: 17 amino acids. The CDR3 DNA sequence: TGCGCCAGCAGCTTGGGGCCCGGGACGGTGAACACCGGGGAGCTGTTTTTT. Protein sequence: CASSLGPGTVNTGELFF.

V gene TRBV6-1 combines with J gene TRBJ2-3, with 7 nucleotides matching TRBD2. This CDR3 has 16 residues. J lost 0 bases, V lost 0 bases, and 3 bases had no gene match. CDR1 is MNHNS and CDR2 is SASEGT in the germline V gene. CDR3 sequence (DNA): TGTGCCAGCAGTGAAGCGGGAGGGACTAGCACAGATACGCAGTATTTT. It is translated as CASSEAGGTSTDTQYF.

V and J are TRBV5-1 and TRBJ1-1; D call uncertain. Trimming left V 4 bases short and J 1 base short, with 5 bases between. This CDR3 is built from 12 residues. The germline gives CDR1 SGHRS, CDR2 YFSETQ. DNA for the CDR3: TGCGCCAGCAGCGCAGCGAACACTGAAGCTTTCTTT. Its protein is CASSAANTEAFF.

This chain uses TRBV14 with TRBJ1-1; D might be TRBD1 (5 bases). Germline lookup yields CDR1 SGHDN and CDR2 FVKESK. The CDR3 is made up of 15 amino acids. Trimming took off 5 bases at V and 5 bases at J, with 18 bases between the two ends. The CDR3 DNA is TGTGCCAGCAGCGGCCTTCCTCCCAGGGATACTGAAGCTTTCTTT. Amino acids: CASSGLPPRDTEAFF.

This chain joins TRBV9 and TRBJ2-1; D is perhaps TRBD1 or TRBD2 (6 bases each). Germline CDR1 and CDR2: SGDLS and YYNGEE. V lost 2 bases and J 6 bases, leaving 9 bases between the germline ends. The CDR3 is 13 residues long. The CDR3 region is CASSVWGANEQFF. CDR3 nucleotide sequence: TGTGCCAGCAGCGTTTGGGGGGCCAATGAGCAGTTCTTC.

J is TRBJ1-6 and V is TRBV19; 8 bases match TRBD1. V gave up 6 bases and J gave up 0 bases; unmatched junction bases: 7. This CDR3 comprises 17 residues. CDR1 LNHDA and CDR2 SQIVND come from the germline V gene (reference sequence). The CDR3 DNA follows: TGTGCCAGTAGCAGAATAACAGGGGGCTCCTATAATTCACCCCTCCACTTT. Translated, it gives CASSRITGGSYNSPLHF.

The chain combines TRBV5-1 with TRBJ2-6; D might be TRBD1 or TRBD2, each matching 5 bases. Trimming cost V 4 bases and J 4 bases, with 21 bases left between them. This CDR3 has 18 amino acids. The germline V gene has CDR1 SGHRS and CDR2 YFSETQ. DNA of the CDR3: TGCGCCAGCAGCGGGACCGAGGGGCATCCCTCCGGGGCCAACGTCCTGACTTTC. This encodes CASSGTEGHPSGANVLTF.

The chain recombines TRBV5-4 with TRBJ1-5; perhaps TRBD1 as D (6 bases). The germline V gene encodes CDR1 SGHNT and CDR2 YYREEE (reference sequence). V was trimmed by 4 bases and J by 7 bases, leaving 18 bases between them. This CDR3 has 15 amino acids. The CDR3 region has the DNA TGTGCCAGCAGCACAAATGGACAGCCTACACAGCCCCAGCATTTT. It codes for CASSTNGQPTQPQHF.

The chain employs TRBV5-1 and TRBJ1-6, with TRBD1 matching over 11 bases. Losses at the gene ends were 0 bases for V and 9 bases for J; bases not matched to a gene: 5. The length of the CDR3 is 16 residues. Germline CDR1 reads SGHRS; CDR2 reads YFSETQ. This CDR3 reads CASSLVGQGEGSPLHF. In DNA form, the CDR3 reads TGCGCCAGCAGCTTGGTGGGACAGGGGGAAGGTTCACCCCTCCACTTT. Using reference TRBV5-1 and TRBJ1-6 for the parts outside the CDR3, the full variable domain is KAGVTQTPRYLIKTRGQQVTLSCSPISGHRSVSWYQQTPGQGLQFLFEYFSETQRNKGNFPGRFSGRQFSNSRSEMNVSTLELGDSALYLCASSLVGQGEGSPLHFGNGTRLTVT.

This clone is deemed medium-sized. This chain connects TRBV4-3 to TRBJ1-1; maybe TRBD1 (5 bases). V lost 0 bases and J 4 bases, leaving 9 bases between the germline ends. CDR1 and CDR2 (germline): LGHNA, YSLEER. The CDR3 has 14 amino acids. The CDR3 nucleotides read TGCGCCAGCAGCCAAGATCGGGGGAGCACTGAAGCTTTCTTT. It codes for CASSQDRGSTEAFF.

V usage is TRBV20-1 and J usage is TRBJ1-1, with D unresolved. Trimming took off 6 bases at V and 5 bases at J, with 10 bases between the two ends. CDR1 is DFQATT and CDR2 is SNEGSKA in the germline V gene (reference sequence). The CDR3 is made up of 11 amino acids. The CDR3: CSARPRTEAFF. Written as DNA, the CDR3 is TGCAGTGCCCGGCCGCGGACTGAAGCTTTCTTT.